This is a list of T cell receptor beta chains from one sample in a study of T cells in Graves' hyperthyroidism and ophthalmopathy. TCRdb re-analysed the multiplex PCR reads in MiXCR, keeping a single row per CDR3 protein. Of about 690,000 distinct CDR3 sequences listed, 17% are singletons. The sample comprised blood. All receptors derive from a man in his fifties or sixties with Graves' hyperthyroidism. Each CDR3 is given with its conserved first and last residue. The D gene is left open where the match is weak. Clone size, where shown, is once, few, many, or a class for clones that have expanded.

TRBJ2-1,.,.,TRBV13,TGTGCCAGCAGCTCCGTCGTATCCTACAATGAGCAGTTCTTC,CASSSVVSYNEQFF
TRBJ2-1,.,TRBD2,TRBV6-9,TGCGCCACCGCCCCCGGGGGAGCGGGAGGGGACAATGAGCAGTTCTTC,CATAPGGAGGDNEQFF
TRBJ1-6,.,TRBD1,TRBV2,TGTGCCAGCAGTGAAGGGGACAGCTCCTATAATTCACCCCTCCACTTT,CASSEGDSSYNSPLHF
TRBJ1-1,few,.,TRBV6-1,TGTGCCAGCAGGGACGGAGAGTACACTGAAGCTTTCTTT,CASRDGEYTEAFF
TRBJ2-3,many,.,TRBV11-2,TGTGCCAGCAGCTTATATAGTGTCGACCATACGCAGTATTTT,CASSLYSVDHTQYF
TRBJ2-7,few,.,TRBV5-1,TGCGCCAGCAGCCCCTACCTCTCCGTTTACGAGCAGTACTTC,CASSPYLSVYEQYF
TRBJ1-1,.,.,TRBV2,TGTGCCAGCAGTGAAAACGCAGGGGAAATAATCGGAGCTTTCTTT,CASSENAGEIIGAFF
TRBJ1-5,.,.,TRBV28,TGTGCCAGCAAGGGCAGACCTTATAGCAATCAGCCCCAGCATTTT,CASKGRPYSNQPQHF
TRBJ2-7,many,TRBD2,TRBV7-9,TGTGCCAGCAGCTTCGGACGGGAGGAAGACGAGCAGTACTTC,CASSFGREEDEQYF
TRBJ2-3,.,TRBD1,TRBV10-3,TGTGCCGTCGGACAGGAGGCGAAGACGGGTACAGATACGCAGTATTTT,CAVGQEAKTGTDTQYF
TRBJ1-5,many,TRBD1,TRBV27,TGTGCCAGCAGTCATGAGTCAGGGGGCCGCAATCAGCCCCAGCATTTT,CASSHESGGRNQPQHF
TRBJ2-3,many,.,TRBV6-5,TGTGCCAGCAGTTACTCGAGTAGGGCAGATACGCAGTATTTT,CASSYSSRADTQYF
TRBJ1-2,many,TRBD1,TRBV2,TGTGCCAGCAGTACAGGGGTGCGCTATGGCTACACCTTC,CASSTGVRYGYTF
TRBJ2-1,many,TRBD1,TRBV27,TGTGCCAGCAGCGGACAGGCGTACGTAAATGAGCAGTTCTTC,CASSGQAYVNEQFF
TRBJ1-1,.,TRBD1,TRBV27,TGTGCCAGCTTCGACAGGGGCTTCACATCTGAAGCTTTCTTT,CASFDRGFTSEAFF
TRBJ2-1,many,TRBD2,TRBV28,TGTGCCAGCAGGCGCGGGATAGCGGGAGGCAATGAGCAGTTCTTC,CASRRGIAGGNEQFF
TRBJ2-1,many,.,TRBV20-1,TGCAGTGCACCGAGGGTGGTAGGGGAATCCAATGAGCAGTTCTTC,CSAPRVVGESNEQFF
TRBJ2-3,few,.,TRBV14,TGTGCCAGCAGCCAATTGCCAGGAGGCCTCACAGATACGCAGTATTTT,CASSQLPGGLTDTQYF
TRBJ2-1,many,.,TRBV27,TGTGCCAGCAGTTTATCAAACTACAATGAGCAGTTCTTC,CASSLSNYNEQFF
TRBJ2-1,.,TRBD2,TRBV10-1,TGCGCCAGCAGTCCCGTAGCGGGAGGTCTCCACAATGAGCAGTTCTTC,CASSPVAGGLHNEQFF
TRBJ2-5,few,.,TRBV7-6,TGTGCCAGCAGCTTAGTATGGCAGAAACAAGAGACCCAGTACTTC,CASSLVWQKQETQYF
TRBJ1-3,many,.,TRBV12-3/TRBV12-4,TGTGCCAGCAGTCCTCAGGGGCGGGGAAACACCATATATTTT,CASSPQGRGNTIYF
TRBJ1-5,many,TRBD1,TRBV6-2/TRBV6-3,TGTGCCAGCAGTCGGAAGGGACAGCTCAATCAGCCCCAGCATTTT,CASSRKGQLNQPQHF
TRBJ1-3,few,.,TRBV3-1,TGTGCCAGCAGCCACGTCTATCACAGTGACTCTGGAAACACCATATATTTT,CASSHVYHSDSGNTIYF
TRBJ2-7,many,.,TRBV2,TGTGCCAGCAGTGTAGAGACTAGAAGCCACGAGCAGTACTTC,CASSVETRSHEQYF
TRBJ2-2,few,.,TRBV6-1,TGTGCCAGCAGGACGATGCAGGGGACCGGGGAGCTGTTTTTT,CASRTMQGTGELFF
TRBJ2-2,.,TRBD2,TRBV11-2,TGTGCCAGCAGCTCAACTACCGGGACTAGCGACACCGGGGAGCTGTTTTTT,CASSSTTGTSDTGELFF
TRBJ2-3,.,.,TRBV12-3/TRBV12-4,TGTGCCAGCAGTTTAACATCTAGCGCAGATACGCAGTATTTT,CASSLTSSADTQYF
TRBJ1-5,many,TRBD1,TRBV2,TGTGCCACCTTGGGACTAGACAGGGGGCATCAGCCCCAGCATTTT,CATLGLDRGHQPQHF
TRBJ2-5,few,.,TRBV10-3,TGTGCCATCAGTGAGGCTACGGGGAGAGAGACCCAGTACTTC,CAISEATGRETQYF
TRBJ2-1,.,TRBD2,TRBV7-9,TGTGCCAGCAGTTCACCGGGACTAGCTTTTATTGAGCAGTTCTTC,CASSSPGLAFIEQFF
TRBJ1-2,many,TRBD1,TRBV5-4,TGTGCCAGCAGACAACAGGGGGCTTATGGCTACACCTTC,CASRQQGAYGYTF
TRBJ2-3,many,TRBD2,TRBV7-2,TGTGCCAGCAGCTTAGACATCCTAGCGGGGACCAGCACAGATACGCAGTATTTT,CASSLDILAGTSTDTQYF
TRBJ2-2,many,.,TRBV27,TGTGCCAGCAGTTGGAGTGGGAGCGGTCTGAACACCGGGGAGCTGTTTTTT,CASSWSGSGLNTGELFF
TRBJ2-1,few,.,TRBV10-3,TGTGCCATCATGAGAACAGGTGTTCAGTTCTTC,CAIMRTGVQFF
TRBJ2-2,.,.,TRBV29-1,TGCAGCGTGGCTGGACTATCCTTAACCGGGGAGCTGTTTTTT,CSVAGLSLTGELFF
TRBJ2-7,few,TRBD2,TRBV5-6,TGTGCCAGCAGCTTGGCCGGGAGCGGGAGCTACGAGCAGTACTTC,CASSLAGSGSYEQYF
TRBJ2-2,.,.,TRBV7-9,TGTGCCAGCAGACTTTTAGGAGTCGGGGAGCTGTTTTTT,CASRLLGVGELFF
TRBJ2-5,many,.,TRBV28,TGTGCCAGCAGTTTCAGGACTCCCCTGAGGGAGACCCAGTACTTC,CASSFRTPLRETQYF
TRBJ1-1,.,.,TRBV4-1,TGCGCCAGCAGCCAAGGCCGTGTGGGCAGGCCGAACACTGAAGCTTTCTTT,CASSQGRVGRPNTEAFF
TRBJ2-3,few,.,TRBV10-3,TGTGCCTTAGGCGTTGGTCGCGATACGCAGTATTTT,CALGVGRDTQYF
TRBJ1-2,.,TRBD1,TRBV18,TGTGCCAGCTCACTGGAGGGGACAGCCTATGGCTACACCTTC,CASSLEGTAYGYTF
TRBJ1-1,many,.,TRBV27,TGTGCCCCCCTGCGGTGGGATGGGAACACTGAAGCTTTCTTT,CAPLRWDGNTEAFF
TRBJ1-6,many,.,TRBV15,TGTGCCACCAGCAGCGACCGGAGCTCCTATAATTCACCCCTCCACTTT,CATSSDRSSYNSPLHF
TRBJ2-1,many,TRBD2,TRBV12-3/TRBV12-4,TGTGCCAGCACCATGGGACTAGCGGGACCTAATGAGCAGTTCTTC,CASTMGLAGPNEQFF
TRBJ1-1,many,.,TRBV2,TGTGCCAGCAGTGTAAGGGGGACTGAAGCTTTCTTT,CASSVRGTEAFF
TRBJ2-3,.,TRBD1,TRBV30,TGTGCCTGGACAGGGGGCCAAGATACGCAGTATTTT,CAWTGGQDTQYF
TRBJ2-1,.,TRBD2,TRBV25-1,TGTGCCAGCAGTCCTCCGGGACTAGCATTTGAGCAGTTCTTC,CASSPPGLAFEQFF
TRBJ1-1,many,.,TRBV12-3/TRBV12-4,TGTGCCAGCAGTTTTTCGCATTACACTGAAGCTTTCTTT,CASSFSHYTEAFF